Reported below is one TCR beta chain. V lost 4 bases to trimming and J lost 5 bases, with 19 bases between them. CDR1 and CDR2 (germline): SGDLS, YYNGEE. The length of the CDR3 is 16 residues. These data originate in a study of blood T cell repertoires in COVID-19. Looking at the study overall: Sites in the United States, Italy and Spain provided acute and convalescent COVID-19 samples. Sample material is recorded as cDNA or gDNA derived from T cells, B-cell-depleted T cells, or PBMCs.

Repertoires were generated with immunoSEQ multiplex PCR, while TCRdb's copy carries only in-frame clones and drops some. The profile shows approximately 250,000 clones, 86% of them singletons. The origin of this receptor is a man aged 40-55 years with active or convalescent COVID-19. What was sequenced was peripheral blood. The rearrangement joins TRBV9 to TRBJ2-1; weak D call: TRBD2 (7 bases). The CDR3, as DNA: TGTGCCAGCAGCCTAGGGGGAGGGGCAGCCAACAATGAGCAGTTCTTC. This codes for CASSLGGGAANNEQFF.